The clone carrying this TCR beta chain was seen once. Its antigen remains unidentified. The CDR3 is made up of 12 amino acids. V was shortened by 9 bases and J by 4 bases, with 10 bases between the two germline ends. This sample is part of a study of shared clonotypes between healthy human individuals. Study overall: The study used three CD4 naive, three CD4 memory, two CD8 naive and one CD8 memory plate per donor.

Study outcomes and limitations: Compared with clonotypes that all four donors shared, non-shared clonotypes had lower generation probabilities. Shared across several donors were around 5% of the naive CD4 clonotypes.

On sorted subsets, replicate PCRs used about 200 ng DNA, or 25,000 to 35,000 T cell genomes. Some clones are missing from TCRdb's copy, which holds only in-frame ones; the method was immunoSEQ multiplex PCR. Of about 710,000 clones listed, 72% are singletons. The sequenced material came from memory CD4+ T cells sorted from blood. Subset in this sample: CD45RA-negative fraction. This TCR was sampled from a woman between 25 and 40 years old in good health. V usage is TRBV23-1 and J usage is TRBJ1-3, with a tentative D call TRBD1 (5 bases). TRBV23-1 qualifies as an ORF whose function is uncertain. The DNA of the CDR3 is TGCGCCAGGGACAACAGGGGAAACACCATATATTTT. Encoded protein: CARDNRGNTIYF.